The 9 T cell receptor beta chains listed next were all sequenced from one sample in a study of blood T cell repertoires in COVID-19. The data were produced by immunoSEQ multiplex PCR, yet TCRdb's version contains in-frame clones alone and is incomplete. Here the sample spans about 140,000 clones, more than 75% being singletons. Specimen: peripheral blood. These receptors all come from a man aged 50-60 years with active COVID-19.

The chain links TRBV19 to TRBJ1-6, with D unclear. V lost 4 bases, J lost 5 bases, and 9 bases lay in between. The CDR3 contains 14 residues. Germline CDR1 LNHDA, CDR2 SQIVND (reference sequence). In nucleotides, the CDR3 is TGTGCCAGTAGTACTCGACGGGATAATTCACCCCTCCACTTT. Translated, it gives CASSTRRDNSPLHF.

The chain recombines TRBV7-9 with TRBJ2-5; TRBD2 aligns across 8 bases. The V gene end was trimmed by 6 bases and the J gene end by 5 bases; junction bases not matched to a gene: 11. CDR3 length: 15 residues. The germline V gene encodes CDR1 SEHNR and CDR2 FQNEAQ (reference sequence). This CDR3 is CASSSTRGAGETQYF. The DNA of the CDR3 is TGTGCCAGCAGTTCTACGCGGGGGGCCGGGGAGACCCAGTACTTC.

The chain employs TRBV7-3 and TRBJ1-4; no clear D gene. The germline V and J ends were trimmed by 5 bases and 0 bases, with 7 bases remaining between them. This CDR3 is built from 14 residues. Germline assignment: CDR1 SGHTA and CDR2 FQGTGA. The CDR3 reads CASSLYATNEKLFF. Written as DNA, the CDR3 is TGTGCCAGCAGCCTTTATGCAACTAATGAAAAACTGTTTTTT.

V usage is TRBV2 and J usage is TRBJ2-7; TRBD1 matches 8 bases. Germline-derived CDR1 and CDR2 are SNHLY and FYNNEI. The CDR3 extends over 12 amino acids. V dropped 5 bases and J dropped 6; count of bases not matched to a gene: 3. Here the CDR3 reads CASSSDRGEQYF. The CDR3 coding sequence is TGTGCCAGCAGTTCCGACAGGGGCGAGCAGTACTTC.

The chain uses TRBV4-1 and TRBJ2-1; maybe TRBD1 (6 bases). CDR3 length: 14 residues. Trimming left V 0 bases short and J 3 bases short, with 6 bases between. Germline lookup yields CDR1 MGHRA and CDR2 YSYEKL. The CDR3 spells CASSQEDSYNEQFF. The CDR3 bases are TGCGCCAGCAGCCAAGAGGACAGCTACAATGAGCAGTTCTTC.

The chain couples TRBV6-5 to TRBJ1-5, with D unclear. V lost 7 bases, J lost 9 bases, and 10 bases lay in between. CDR3 size: 11 residues. CDR1 is MNHEY and CDR2 is SVGAGI in the germline V gene. The CDR3 protein is CASTTAGPQHF. As DNA, the CDR3 is TGTGCCAGCACAACAGCAGGGCCCCAGCATTTT.

This clone was seen a few times. This chain joins TRBV30 and TRBJ2-7; 8 bases fit TRBD1. With V trimmed by 3 bases and J by 12 bases, 7 bases remained unmatched. This CDR3 comprises 11 residues. CDR1 is GTSNPN and CDR2 is SVGIG in the germline V gene (reference sequence). The CDR3: CAWRERTGLYF. The CDR3 DNA sequence: TGTGCCTGGAGAGAGAGGACAGGGTTGTACTTC.

This clone was detected only a few times. The V gene is TRBV7-2, the J gene TRBJ2-1, with D perhaps matching TRBD2 (5 bases). Germline values: CDR1 SGHTA, CDR2 FQGNSA. CDR3 size: 11 residues. V was pared by 3 bases and J by 10 bases, with 7 bases between. CDR3 protein: CASSLASEQFF. CDR3 DNA: TGTGCCAGCAGCTTGGCTAGCGAGCAGTTCTTC.

This clone has more than one count but fewer than ten. The V gene is TRBV7-9, the J gene TRBJ1-4, with D possibly being TRBD1 (6 bases). Germline values: CDR1 SEHNR, CDR2 FQNEAQ (reference sequence). The germline V and J ends were trimmed by 5 bases and 5 bases, with 12 bases remaining between them. This CDR3 spans 14 amino acids. As DNA, the CDR3 is TGTGCCAGCAGCAACCGGGACATCAATGAAAAACTGTTTTTT. This translates into CASSNRDINEKLFF.